These T cell receptor beta chains were read from a single sample in a study of CD8+ T cells in alopecia areata. The protocol was immunoSEQ multiplex PCR, while the TCRdb copy is restricted to in-frame clones and leaves out a portion. The data contain around 100,000 clones, about 60% of them seen just once; the ten biggest clones take up 12%. The starting material was CD8+ T cells sorted from blood, obtained at week 24, from a patient treated with tofacitinib. These receptors were obtained from a human donor with alopecia areata. Both conserved end residues are part of each CDR3. Each record gives: V gene, J gene, D gene, CDR3 protein. A D gene is named only where the DNA matches it firmly.

TRBV19	TRBJ1-1	TRBD1	CASVGGDSTEAFF
TRBV15	TRBJ2-5	.	CATSRRTPQETQYF
TRBV4-1	TRBJ1-1	.	CASSQVRNTEAFF
TRBV29-1	TRBJ1-2	.	CSVEDGGAGYTF
TRBV7-3	TRBJ2-1	TRBD1	CASSPTGFHANEQFF
TRBV27	TRBJ2-1	TRBD2	CASSFLAGGKEQFF
TRBV9	TRBJ2-3	.	CASSVEGPDTQYF
TRBV7-8	TRBJ2-5	.	CASSPQRGRQETQYF
TRBV27	TRBJ2-1	TRBD1	CATTVMGTVNNEQFF
TRBV7-6	TRBJ1-1	.	CASSLGQPNTEAFF
TRBV29-1	TRBJ2-3	.	CSVTGISTDTQYF
TRBV5-6	TRBJ2-5	TRBD1	CASSWDRGSETQYF
TRBV25-1	TRBJ2-1	.	CASTPGWGTNNEQFF
TRBV6-5	TRBJ2-2	TRBD1	CASSTGTGAGELFF
TRBV29-1	TRBJ1-3	TRBD1	CSVDFDRGSGNTIYF
TRBV27	TRBJ1-5	.	CASSPSRGSNQPQHF
TRBV7-9	TRBJ2-5	.	CASRGWADQETQYF
TRBV27	TRBJ2-7	.	CASSRRGSYEQYF
TRBV6-5	TRBJ1-2	.	CATLISGEANYGYTF
TRBV9	TRBJ1-1	.	CASSVGGSRNTEAFF
TRBV29-1	TRBJ1-2	TRBD1	CSVPRDRGYDGYTF
TRBV9	TRBJ2-1	.	CASSVGAARGLNEQFF
TRBV9	TRBJ2-1	.	CASSVEPSVNEQFF
TRBV7-9	TRBJ1-5	.	CASSFGDQPQHF
TRBV5-6	TRBJ2-7	.	CASSLQESYEQYF
TRBV9	TRBJ1-4	.	CASSTRTTSTNEKLFF
TRBV6-5	TRBJ2-5	.	CASSPMRAQETQYF
TRBV5-6	TRBJ1-1	.	CASSEVGNTEAFF
TRBV27	TRBJ2-7	.	CASSIQGSHEQYF
TRBV7-9	TRBJ1-4	TRBD1	CASSAPGGFNEKLFF
TRBV7-9	TRBJ1-1	.	CASSRRGRDTEAFF
TRBV2	TRBJ2-5	.	CASSEAQIAGEGETQYF
TRBV2	TRBJ2-7	.	CASSEARDDEQYF
TRBV9	TRBJ1-1	.	CASSPWVGGAEAFF
TRBV2	TRBJ2-7	TRBD1	CASTPGTGYEQYF
TRBV27	TRBJ2-1	.	CASSPSGQIAEQFF
TRBV5-4	TRBJ2-7	.	CASSLEMGTWEQYF
TRBV12-5	TRBJ1-1	.	CASGFRHTEAFF
TRBV30	TRBJ1-1	.	CAWKRNTEAFF
TRBV5-6	TRBJ2-2	.	CASSPGMGGAEELFF
TRBV7-8	TRBJ2-5	.	CASSLAGSIQETQYF
TRBV25-1	TRBJ2-2	.	CASSETENTGELFF
TRBV30	TRBJ1-5	.	CAWSGATSNQPQHF
TRBV9	TRBJ2-3	TRBD2	CASSSGASGTRLLDTQYF
TRBV7-8	TRBJ2-1	TRBD2	CASSPQRGDYNEQFF